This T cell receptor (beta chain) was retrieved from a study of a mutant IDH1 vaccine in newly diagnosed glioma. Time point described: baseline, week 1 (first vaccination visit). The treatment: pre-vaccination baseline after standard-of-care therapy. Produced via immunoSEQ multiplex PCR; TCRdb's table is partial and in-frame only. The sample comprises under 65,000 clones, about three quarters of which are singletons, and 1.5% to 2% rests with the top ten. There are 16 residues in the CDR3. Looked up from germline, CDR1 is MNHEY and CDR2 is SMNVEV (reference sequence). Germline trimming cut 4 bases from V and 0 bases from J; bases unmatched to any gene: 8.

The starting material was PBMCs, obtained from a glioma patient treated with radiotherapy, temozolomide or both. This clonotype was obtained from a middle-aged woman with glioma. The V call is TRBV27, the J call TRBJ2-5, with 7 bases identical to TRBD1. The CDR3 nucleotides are TGTGCCAGCAGTTACCAGGGGGTAAGGGACCAAGAGACCCAGTACTTC. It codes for CASSYQGVRDQETQYF.